One and the same sample provided the 26 T cell receptor beta chains below, sequenced in a study of radiotherapy plus CTLA-4 blockade in lung cancer. The method was immunoSEQ multiplex PCR; TCRdb's version includes in-frame clones alone and lacks a portion of them. The repertoire includes tens of thousands of clones, around 79% of them detected once, and 2% to 2.5% sits in the top ten. The starting material was peripheral blood, obtained from a patient treated with radiotherapy plus ipilimumab. Receptors originate from a human donor with non-small cell lung cancer whose response to radiotherapy plus ipilimumab could not be evaluated.

The CDR3 DNA follows: TGTGCCAGCAAGGAGGCGAGCGGGAGTTACGAGCAGTACTTC. Translating it yields CASKEASGSYEQYF. The chain joins TRBV6-5 to TRBJ2-7; TRBD2 aligns across 8 bases. Per the germline V gene, CDR1 is MNHEY and CDR2 is SVGAGI. Trimming at V came to 7 bases and at J to 4 bases, leaving 9 bases not matched to a gene. This CDR3 comprises 14 residues.

This clone is a singleton in its sample. The chain has TRBV27 and TRBJ1-2; maybe TRBD1 (6 bases). The germline V gene has CDR1 MNHEY and CDR2 SMNVEV (reference sequence). V was shortened by 7 bases and J by 5 bases, with 20 bases between the two germline ends. The CDR3 has 15 residues. CDR3 in DNA: TGTGCCAGCAAAGAACAGGGTGCCTGGGGATATGGCTACACCTTC. This translates into CASKEQGAWGYGYTF.

The CDR3 DNA is TGTGCCAGTAGTATAGAGTTGGACAGCGGGGCCCAGCATTTT. Its translation is CASSIELDSGAQHF. V gene TRBV19 combines with J gene TRBJ1-5; a weak D match, TRBD1 (6 bases). The length of the CDR3 is 14 residues. V lost 0 bases to trimming and J lost 11 bases, with 14 bases between them. CDR1 and CDR2 (germline): LNHDA, SQIVND (reference sequence).

The chain carries TRBV19 and TRBJ1-1, with TRBD1 as a possible D gene (5 bases). The CDR3 covers 16 residues. Germline assignment: CDR1 LNHDA and CDR2 SQIVND (reference sequence). V lost 8 bases to trimming and J lost 1 base, with 20 bases between them. The CDR3 loop is CASQNPTSGWNTEAFF. CDR3 bases: TGTGCCAGTCAAAATCCAACATCAGGGTGGAACACTGAAGCTTTCTTT.

The chain carries TRBV7-6 and TRBJ2-7; D perhaps matches TRBD1 (6 bases). Trimming left V 4 bases short and J 2 bases short, with 12 bases between. CDR1 and CDR2 (germline): SGHVS, FNYEAQ. The CDR3 extends over 14 amino acids. The CDR3 region is CASSYRDKAYEQYF. As DNA, the CDR3 is TGTGCCAGCAGCTACCGGGACAAAGCCTACGAGCAGTACTTC. Based on the CDR3 plus reference TRBV7-6 and TRBJ2-7, the full variable domain is GAGVSQSPRYKVTKRGQDVALRCDPISGHVSLYWYRQALGQGPEFLTYFNYEAQQDKSGLPNDRFSAERPEGSISTLTIQRTEQRDSAMYRCASSYRDKAYEQYFGPGTRLTVT.

The genes are TRBV2 and TRBJ2-1; 11 nucleotides align to TRBD1. This CDR3 comprises 16 residues. In germline, CDR1 is SNHLY, CDR2 FYNNEI. With V trimmed by 5 bases and J by 6 bases, 9 bases remained unmatched. DNA for the CDR3: TGTGCCAGCAGTTACACCGGGACAGGGGGGGTCAATGAGCAGTTCTTC. It codes for CASSYTGTGGVNEQFF.

The chain links TRBV9 to TRBJ1-2; TRBD1 agrees at 7 bases. The CDR3 contains 16 residues. Germline CDR1 reads SGDLS; CDR2 reads YYNGEE. The V gene end was trimmed by 4 bases and the J gene end by 2 bases; junction bases not matched to a gene: 11. This CDR3 is CASSTSTGEKNYGYTF. CDR3 sequence (DNA): TGTGCCAGCAGCACCAGTACAGGGGAGAAAAACTATGGCTACACCTTC.

This chain links TRBV29-1 with TRBJ2-3, with 12 bases matching TRBD2. Trimming at V came to 6 bases and at J to 0 bases, leaving 1 base not matched to a gene. Germline loops: CDR1 SQVTM, CDR2 ANQGSEA. This CDR3 contains 14 residues. The chain's CDR3 is CSVGLAGSTDTQYF. In DNA, the CDR3 is TGCAGCGTCGGACTAGCGGGGAGCACAGATACGCAGTATTTT.

The V gene is TRBV7-3, the J gene TRBJ2-2; TRBD2 matches at 8 bases. The CDR3 runs to 16 residues. Germline values: CDR1 SGHTA, CDR2 FQGTGA. V lost 2 bases to trimming and J lost 4 bases; unmatched junction nucleotides: 6. The CDR3 loop reads CASSLPGGSSTGELFF. CDR3 nucleotide sequence: TGTGCCAGCAGCTTACCGGGGGGGAGCAGCACCGGGGAGCTGTTTTTT.

The chain couples TRBV7-2 to TRBJ2-7; tentative D call: TRBD2 (5 bases). This CDR3 is built from 14 residues. Looked up from germline, CDR1 is SGHTA and CDR2 is FQGNSA. V lost 0 bases to trimming and J lost 6 bases, with 12 bases between them. Here the CDR3 DNA reads TGTGCCAGCAGCTTAGCGGCTAGCTCCACCGAGCAGTACTTC. The encoded protein is CASSLAASSTEQYF.

The chain carries TRBV5-1 and TRBJ2-1; D is perhaps TRBD2 (6 bases). Germline V CDR1 and CDR2: SGHRS, YFSETQ. The CDR3 totals 12 residues. Trimming took off 6 bases at V and 5 bases at J, with 9 bases between the two ends. The CDR3 loop reads CASTWGDNEQFF. In DNA form, the CDR3 reads TGCGCCAGCACCTGGGGGGACAATGAGCAGTTCTTC.

The gene calls are TRBV7-9 and TRBJ2-5; 7 bases are shared with TRBD1. The J call may be mistaken, given a closer DNA end match to TRBJ2-7. Germline CDR1 and CDR2: SEHNR and FQNEAQ (reference sequence). This CDR3 has 14 residues. CDR3 sequence: CASTPGTAKYEQYF. The CDR3 DNA reads TGTGCCAGCACCCCAGGGACAGCGAAGTACGAGCAGTACTTC.

J is TRBJ2-5 and V is TRBV7-2; perhaps TRBD1 as D (6 bases). The length of the CDR3 is 15 residues. V dropped 2 bases and J dropped 1 base, with 11 bases sitting between them. Germline loops: CDR1 SGHTA, CDR2 FQGNSA. For the CDR3, the DNA is TGTGCCAGCAGCTTACTTACAGGGACCCAAGAGACCCAGTACTTC. Its translation is CASSLLTGTQETQYF. The full variable domain, its missing parts supplied by reference TRBV7-2 and TRBJ2-5, is GAGVSQSPSNKVTEKGKDVELRCDPISGHTALYWYRQSLGQGLEFLIYFQGNSAPDKSGLPSDRFSAERTGGSVSTLTIQRTQQEDSAVYLCASSLLTGTQETQYFGPGTRLLVL.

The V gene is TRBV6-1, the J gene TRBJ1-5, with 7 nucleotides matching TRBD1. This CDR3 region has 15 residues. With V trimmed by 3 bases and J by 4 bases, 6 bases remained unmatched. Germline V gene sequence: CDR1 MNHNS, CDR2 SASEGT. The CDR3 loop is CASSDRGWGNQPQHF. The CDR3 DNA is TGTGCCAGCAGTGACAGGGGGTGGGGTAATCAGCCCCAGCATTTT.

This clone was found once. The J gene is TRBJ2-1, the V gene TRBV5-1, with 7 bases matching TRBD1. V trimming: 6 bases; J trimming: 9 bases; junction bases outside the gene matches: 15. The germline V gene encodes CDR1 SGHRS and CDR2 YFSETQ. This CDR3 has 15 residues. In DNA form, the CDR3 reads TGCGCCAGCACAAGCTGGGACAGCAGTAGAGGTGAGCAGTTCTTC. This codes for CASTSWDSSRGEQFF.

The CDR3 loop reads CASSFTGGNTGELFF. In DNA, the CDR3 is TGTGCCAGCAGCTTTACAGGGGGGAACACCGGGGAGCTGTTTTTT. This sequence joins TRBV7-2 and TRBJ2-2, with 8 bases matching TRBD1. CDR1 is SGHTA and CDR2 is FQGNSA in the germline V gene. J gave up 1 base and V 3 bases, and 1 base lay outside the gene matches. CDR3 size: 15 residues.

The chain employs TRBV7-2 and TRBJ1-5; D is unresolved. The CDR3 runs to 14 residues. Germline V gives CDR1 SGHTA, CDR2 FQGNSA. Between the trimmed V and J ends, which lost 3 bases and 0 bases, there was a span of 6 bases. In DNA, the CDR3 is TGTGCCAGCAGCTTGGCGGGTAGCAATCAGCCCCAGCATTTT. Translation gives CASSLAGSNQPQHF.

The V and J genes are TRBV6-1 and TRBJ1-6; TRBD1 matches at 9 bases. The V and J ends lost 3 bases and 9 bases, in that order; junction bases with no gene match: 6. The CDR3 is made up of 15 amino acids. Per the germline V gene, CDR1 is MNHNS and CDR2 is SASEGT. The CDR3: CASSEIQGAGSPLHF. DNA of the CDR3: TGTGCCAGCAGTGAGATACAGGGGGCGGGTTCACCCCTCCACTTT.

The chain joins TRBV29-1 to TRBJ2-3, with D tentatively TRBD1 (5 bases). CDR1 is SQVTM, CDR2 ANQGSEA, per germline. V shed 3 bases and J shed 5 bases, with 21 bases lying between them. The CDR3 has 16 residues. CDR3 DNA: TGCAGCGTTGAGGTCTTCACCCAGGGAAAGGGAGATACGCAGTATTTT. It encodes CSVEVFTQGKGDTQYF.

V gene TRBV28 combines with J gene TRBJ2-7, with 9 bases aligning to TRBD1. This CDR3 has 14 residues. Germline CDR1 and CDR2: MDHEN and SYDVKM. Trimming took 5 bases from V and 3 from J; bases not matched to a gene: 5. This CDR3 is CASSEPGQGYEQYF. The CDR3, as DNA: TGTGCCAGCAGTGAACCGGGACAGGGCTACGAGCAGTACTTC.

The J gene is TRBJ2-1, the V gene TRBV5-1, with 7 positions matching TRBD2. Germline V gene sequence: CDR1 SGHRS, CDR2 YFSETQ. This CDR3 is 13 amino acids long. V lost 5 bases to trimming and J lost 8 bases; unmatched junction nucleotides: 7. The CDR3 region is CASRPTSMDEQFF. The CDR3 DNA follows: TGCGCCAGCAGGCCGACTAGCATGGATGAGCAGTTCTTC. Variable domain in full (rest from reference TRBV5-1 and TRBJ2-1): KAGVTQTPRYLIKTRGQQVTLSCSPISGHRSVSWYQQTPGQGLQFLFEYFSETQRNKGNFPGRFSGRQFSNSRSEMNVSTLELGDSALYLCASRPTSMDEQFFGPGTRLTVL.

This rearrangement joins TRBV7-8 to TRBJ2-7; 15 positions agree with TRBD2. The CDR3 is made up of 16 amino acids. After removal of 4 bases from V and 5 bases from J, the junction contained 6 bases not matched to a gene. The germline CDR1 and CDR2 sequences are SGHVS and FQNEAQ. CDR3 residues: CASSSRTSGGADEQYF. CDR3 coding DNA: TGTGCCAGCAGCTCCCGGACTAGCGGGGGGGCAGACGAGCAGTACTTC.

The genes are TRBV4-2 and TRBJ2-5; TRBD1 might be the D (5 bases). This CDR3 has 14 residues. Germline V gene lookup returns CDR1 LGHNA and CDR2 YNFKEQ. The V end was cut by 1 base, the J end by 1 base, with 7 bases between. CDR3 region: CASSQGQRQETQYF. The CDR3 nucleotides are TGTGCCAGCAGCCAAGGACAGCGCCAAGAGACCCAGTACTTC.

The sample holds a few counts of this clone. The rearrangement links TRBV7-2 to TRBJ2-1; TRBD2 aligns across 9 bases. The CDR3 has 15 residues. V shed 0 bases and J 8 bases; nucleotides not matched to a gene: 5. The germline CDR1 and CDR2 sequences are SGHTA and FQGNSA. CDR3 in amino acids: CASSLAAGGPDEQFF. CDR3 nucleotide sequence: TGTGCCAGCAGCTTAGCAGCGGGGGGTCCTGATGAGCAGTTCTTC.

This chain uses TRBV11-2 with TRBJ2-3; 11 nucleotides align to TRBD2. The CDR3 extends over 18 amino acids. CDR1 is SGHAT, CDR2 FQNNGV, per germline. J was trimmed by 0 bases and V by 3 bases; bases with no gene match: 8. The CDR3 region has the DNA TGTGCCAGCAGCTTCCCTAGCGGGGGGATCTCTAGCACAGATACGCAGTATTTT. Its translation: CASSFPSGGISSTDTQYF.

The chain is built from TRBV7-9 and TRBJ1-6, with TRBD1 matching 8 bases. Unmatched junction bases numbered 7, after V lost 4 bases and J lost 8 bases. The CDR3 has 15 residues. Per germline, CDR1 SEHNR and CDR2 FQNEAQ (reference sequence). The CDR3 reads CASSSTGAGDSPLHF. In DNA form, the CDR3 reads TGTGCCAGCAGCTCGACAGGGGCGGGGGATTCACCCCTCCACTTT.